This T cell receptor (beta chain) was obtained from a study of vaccination and CD4 T cells after COVID-19. Background on the study: Cultures designated as controls were supplied with a CEFX pool, an HIV-1 Nef pool, or no peptide. Regarding the study as a whole: The great majority, 304 of 307 vaccine-specific clones, proved spike mono-reactive in convalescent patients.

Only one count was recorded for this clonotype. The target antigen is unknown. Stated treatment: approximately 11-day PBMC culture with coronavirus spike peptide pools or control peptides (ViraFEST assay). The authors cultured around 2.1 million PBMCs per well with around 10 IU/ml IL-2 and about 9.4 ug/ml peptide pools. There are 13 residues in the CDR3. Germline CDR1 is SGHAT and CDR2 is FQNNGV. With 6 bases removed from V and 4 bases from J, the gap between germline ends came to 9 bases. At the Johns Hopkins FTIC core, DNA taken from cultured CD4+ T cells was sequenced by way of the Oncomine TCR Beta short-read assay. Genomic DNA was isolated from cultured CD4+ T cells. TCRdb reanalysed the PCR reads using MiXCR and keeps one entry per CDR3 protein. Of 20,000 to 25,000 distinct CDR3 sequences in the sample, 60% to 75% are singletons; the top ten hold roughly 7.8%.

What was sequenced was CD4+ T cells from blood, cultured in vitro. The receptor was isolated from a human donor who had recovered from COVID-19. The rearrangement links TRBV11-2 to TRBJ2-2; D perhaps matches TRBD2 (6 bases). The CDR3 DNA is TGTGCCAGCAGAGCGGGTACCACCGGGGAGCTGTTTTTT. It translates to CASRAGTTGELFF.